Following are 22 T cell receptor beta chains from one sample sequenced in a study of T cells in Graves' hyperthyroidism and ophthalmopathy. RNA transcripts provided the source from which TCR beta CDR3 regions were amplified. First-round RT-PCR of the TCR CDR3 relied on the HTBI primer set. TCRdb re-called the multiplex PCR reads with MiXCR, one entry per CDR3 protein. The profile shows some 560,000 distinct CDR3 sequences, 12% to 15% of them singletons. Sequencing was performed on blood. The origin of the receptors is a woman in her 40s with Graves' hyperthyroidism.

This clonotype turned up a few times. This chain uses TRBV29-1 with TRBJ1-2; unclear D gene. Germline V gene lookup returns CDR1 SQVTM and CDR2 ANQGSEA. V dropped 3 bases and J dropped 10 bases, with 12 bases sitting between them. This CDR3 region has 11 residues. This chain's CDR3 is CSVDRSQLYTF. Here the CDR3 DNA reads TGCAGCGTTGACCGGTCCCAGCTCTACACCTTC.

The chain recombines TRBV6-1 with TRBJ2-3; the D is unclear. This CDR3 is built from 12 residues. Per the germline V gene, CDR1 is MNHNS and CDR2 is SASEGT. The ends were cut back, 4 bases at V and 9 bases at J, with 11 bases in the middle. The CDR3 DNA follows: TGTGCCAGCAGTGTGGGCAGACCAACGCAGTATTTT. Translation gives CASSVGRPTQYF.

This clonotype appeared many times. The chain uses TRBV30 and TRBJ1-5; D unclear. V was clipped by 0 bases and J by 6 bases, with 12 bases between them. The germline V gene has CDR1 GTSNPN and CDR2 SVGIG (reference sequence). The CDR3 runs 14 residues. The CDR3 DNA follows: TGTGCCTGGAGTGTACAAACAGTTAGTCAGCCCCAGCATTTT. Its translation: CAWSVQTVSQPQHF.

This clonotype has a count of ten or more. The genes are TRBV5-1 and TRBJ1-1; TRBD1 agrees at 7 bases. Germline loops: CDR1 SGHRS, CDR2 YFSETQ. This CDR3 region has 15 residues. V gave up 4 bases and J gave up 4 bases; unmatched junction bases: 10. CDR3 region: CASSPRQGVTTEAFF. The DNA for the CDR3 is TGCGCCAGCAGCCCGAGACAGGGTGTAACCACTGAAGCTTTCTTT.

This clonotype was seen many times. The J gene is TRBJ2-1, the V gene TRBV7-9; D perhaps matches TRBD2 (6 bases). Trimming took 3 bases from V and 1 from J, leaving 13 bases between them. CDR3 length: 16 residues. CDR1 and CDR2 from the germline V gene are SEHNR and FQNEAQ (reference sequence). The CDR3: CASSFAGPGSYNEQFF. The CDR3 DNA reads TGTGCCAGCAGCTTCGCGGGGCCTGGTTCCTACAATGAGCAGTTCTTC.

CDR3 sequence: CASSQESSGRAWYEQFF. The CDR3 DNA is TGCGCCAGCAGCCAAGAATCTAGCGGGAGGGCCTGGTATGAGCAGTTCTTC. This chain uses TRBV4-1 with TRBJ2-1, with 12 bases fitting TRBD2. The germline V gene has CDR1 MGHRA and CDR2 YSYEKL. This CDR3 has 17 amino acids. The ends lost 0 bases at V and 8 bases at J; junction bases unmatched: 8.

This clonotype was seen repeatedly, ten times or more. The CDR3 DNA reads as TGTGCCAGCAGTTCTGACCCTATTGAGGAGACCCAGTACTTC. Translating gives CASSSDPIEETQYF. The J gene is TRBJ2-5, the V gene TRBV2; D is undetermined. Germline V gene data show CDR1 as SNHLY and CDR2 as FYNNEI. The germline V and J ends were trimmed by 5 bases and 5 bases, with 15 bases remaining between them. CDR3 length: 14 residues.

A single count supports this clonotype. The chain links TRBV12-3 or TRBV12-4 to TRBJ1-5; no clear D. With 7 bases removed from V and 5 bases from J, the gap between germline ends came to 18 bases. The CDR3 spans 15 residues. The CDR3 sequence: CASTPFWGIDQPQHF. CDR3 DNA sequence: TGTGCCAGCACCCCTTTTTGGGGAATTGATCAGCCCCAGCATTTT.

The chain combines TRBV20-1 with TRBJ1-2, with 9 bases that match TRBD1. Germline trimming cut 6 bases from V and 3 bases from J; bases unmatched to any gene: 8. CDR1 and CDR2 from the germline V gene are DFQATT and SNEGSKA (reference sequence). The CDR3 covers 14 residues. The CDR3 reads CSAPTGGTYYGYTF. For the CDR3, the DNA is TGCAGTGCCCCGACAGGGGGAACCTACTATGGCTACACCTTC.

This clonotype was seen more than once but under ten times. The rearrangement joins TRBV3-1 to TRBJ2-5; D might be TRBD2 (6 bases). CDR3 length: 15 amino acids. Germline CDR1 and CDR2: LGHDT and YNNKEL (reference sequence). V was pared by 4 bases and J by 5 bases, with 17 bases between. DNA of the CDR3: TGTGCCAGCAGCCCCCACCAAATTCGGGGGGAGACCCAGTACTTC. Protein product: CASSPHQIRGETQYF.

V and J are TRBV6-2 or TRBV6-3 and TRBJ1-1, with TRBD1 identical over 9 bases. Germline V gene sequence: CDR1 MNHEY, CDR2 SVGEGT. The CDR3 totals 14 residues. J lost 5 bases, V lost 6 bases, and 7 bases had no gene match. DNA for the CDR3: TGTGCCAGCAGATCGGGACAGGGAGGTACTGAAGCTTTCTTT. Protein product: CASRSGQGGTEAFF.

The chain employs TRBV10-3 and TRBJ2-1, with D unresolved. The germline CDR1 and CDR2 sequences are ENHRY and SYGVKD. The germline V and J ends were trimmed by 2 bases and 4 bases, with 9 bases remaining between them. The CDR3 has 14 amino acids. Written as DNA, the CDR3 is TGTGCCATCAGTGAGCTACAGAATTACAATGAGCAGTTCTTC. Translation gives CAISELQNYNEQFF.

This clonotype was found many times. This sequence joins TRBV3-1 and TRBJ1-3, with TRBD1 matching over 8 bases. This CDR3 contains 14 residues. Germline V CDR1 and CDR2: LGHDT, YNNKEL (reference sequence). V gave up 7 bases and J gave up 0 bases; unmatched junction bases: 2. CDR3 residues: CASIGQGSGNTIYF. The DNA of the CDR3 is TGTGCCAGCATTGGACAGGGCTCTGGAAACACCATATATTTT.

The V call is TRBV19, the J call TRBJ1-1; the D gene is possibly TRBD1 (5 bases). Germline V lookup: CDR1 LNHDA, CDR2 SQIVND (reference sequence). Trimming removed 4 bases at V and 5 bases at J, with 11 bases between. The CDR3 totals 13 residues. As DNA, the CDR3 is TGTGCCAGTAGTAAGAGGGGAGTTACTGAAGCTTTCTTT. Protein sequence: CASSKRGVTEAFF.

In its sample, this clonotype was seen many times. The chain couples TRBV7-3 to TRBJ1-1; TRBD1 agrees at 9 bases. The CDR3 runs 14 residues. Germline values: CDR1 SGHTA, CDR2 FQGTGA. Trimming cost V 4 bases and J 6 bases; bases outside gene matches: 6. CDR3 protein: CASSSGQGESEAFF. CDR3 in DNA: TGTGCCAGCAGCTCGGGACAGGGAGAGTCTGAAGCTTTCTTT.

This clonotype was counted many times. This chain uses TRBV20-1 with TRBJ2-5, with TRBD2 matching 12 bases. The trim removed 5 bases at V and 5 bases at J, leaving 9 bases unmatched. Germline V gene data show CDR1 as DFQATT and CDR2 as SNEGSKA (reference sequence). This CDR3 is built from 15 residues. The CDR3 DNA is TGCAGTGCTCGCCCTGGACTAGCGGGGAGGGAGACCCAGTACTTC. Residues: CSARPGLAGRETQYF.

This clonotype was observed at least ten times. The rearrangement joins TRBV18 to TRBJ2-3; 7 bases match TRBD1. CDR1 and CDR2 from the germline V gene are KGHSH and LQKENI. The CDR3 runs 15 residues. V lost 0 bases to trimming and J lost 1 base; unmatched junction nucleotides: 1. The CDR3 coding sequence is TGTGCCAGCTCACCACCGGGGACAGGCACAGATACGCAGTATTTT. It specifies CASSPPGTGTDTQYF.

This clonotype has a count of ten or more. The genes are TRBV28 and TRBJ2-1, with no clear D. V was shortened by 1 base and J by 3 bases, with 10 bases between the two germline ends. This CDR3 has 15 residues. Looked up from germline, CDR1 is MDHEN and CDR2 is SYDVKM. CDR3 amino acids: CASSLLGGNYNEQFF. The CDR3 nucleotides are TGTGCCAGCAGTTTATTAGGTGGGAACTACAATGAGCAGTTCTTC. The full variable domain, in which reference TRBV28 and TRBJ2-1 provide the parts outside the CDR3, is DVKVTQSSRYLVKRTGEKVFLECVQDMDHENMFWYRQDPGLGLRLIYFSYDVKMKEKGDIPEGYSVSREKKERFSLILESASTNQTSMYLCASSLLGGNYNEQFFGPGTRLTVL.

About this clonotype itself: One end of the junction does not line up with germline, which may come from a read error. V gene TRBV12-3 or TRBV12-4 combines with J gene TRBJ2-7; 8 bases agree with TRBD1. The CDR3 length is 13 residues. The CDR3 nucleotides read TGTGCCAGCAGTTCAGGGGGCTCCCACGAGCAGTACTTC. It specifies CASSSGGSHEQYF.

The rearrangement links TRBV29-1 to TRBJ1-1, with D possibly being TRBD1 (6 bases). The CDR3 is 11 amino acids. Germline-derived CDR1 and CDR2 are SQVTM and ANQGSEA. Between the trimmed V and J ends, which lost 5 bases and 6 bases, there was a span of 10 bases. CDR3 in DNA: TGCAGCGTTTACAGGGCCGCTGAAGCTTTCTTT. Amino acid sequence: CSVYRAAEAFF.

In this sample, this clonotype turned up many times. V usage is TRBV28 and J usage is TRBJ1-1; weak D call: TRBD1 (6 bases). Germline loops: CDR1 MDHEN, CDR2 SYDVKM. This CDR3 contains 15 residues. Trimming removed 7 bases at V and 4 bases at J, with 19 bases between. The CDR3 protein is CASTPLGGAGTEAFF. The CDR3 DNA is TGTGCCAGCACCCCACTAGGGGGTGCGGGCACTGAAGCTTTCTTT.

This clonotype occurred many times. V usage is TRBV7-2 and J usage is TRBJ2-1; 9 bases are a match to TRBD2. The V and J ends lost 5 bases and 4 bases, in that order; junction bases with no gene match: 12. This CDR3 region has 17 residues. Germline V CDR1 and CDR2: SGHTA, FQGNSA. For the CDR3, the DNA is TGTGCCAGCAGCCCACAAATTAGCGGGAGTAGTTACAATGAGCAGTTCTTC. It translates to CASSPQISGSSYNEQFF.